The sequence of this TCR beta chain was determined in a study of Ad26.COV2.S vaccination and SARS-CoV-2 variants. As for the study in general: As a participant in COV1001, the donor was in the Ad26.COV2.S trial arm. Ad26.COV2.S, an intramuscular injection, was given once or twice 56 days apart.

Libraries were prepared by immunoSEQ multiplex PCR; TCRdb keeps only in-frame clonotypes and omits some of them. The table lists around 300,000 clones, around 90% of them singletons. Treatment: 15 to 20 received Ad26.COV2.S at low or high dose, single or two shots; 5 received placebo; per-sample allocation not given. On day 63 after the first injection, vaccine and placebo recipients gave samples. Wuhan-strain SARS-CoV-2 spike was expressed by the Ad26 vector that made up the vaccine. Details on this clone: Its specificity is unknown.

Study outcomes and limitations: Marked by substantial breadth, spike-specific CD8+ and CD4+ T cell responses were reportedly seen after vaccination.

The germline V gene encodes CDR1 MNHEY and CDR2 SVGAGI. The CDR3 is made up of 14 amino acids. V was shortened by 7 bases and J by 8 bases, with 15 bases between the two germline ends. The clonotype comes from a person between 18 and 65 years old who received the Ad26.COV2.S COVID-19 vaccine or a placebo. J is TRBJ1-6 and V is TRBV6-5; possibly TRBD1 for D (5 bases). This material consisted of peripheral blood, taken in a trial of Ad26.COV2.S vaccine versus placebo. CDR3 region: CASTPRGRDSPLHF. The CDR3 DNA reads as TGTGCCAGCACCCCGAGGGGCCGGGATTCACCCCTCCACTTT.